The T cell receptor (beta chain) described here comes from a study of STAT3 mutations in large granular lymphocyte leukemia. Whole-study context: More than half of T-LGLL patients received immunosuppressive therapy.

General study results and limits: Every T-cell large granular lymphocyte leukemia patient had at least one immunodominant TCR beta clonotype. In several patients, dominant TCR clone burden exceeded STAT3 mutant burden. After therapy, about 35% of the 18 patients switched clonotypes, all new clones STAT3 wild type. Sampling intervals varied between patients and samples.

Measured with immunoSEQ multiplex PCR; TCRdb has only the in-frame clones, and not every one. The table lists about 13,000 clones, under 95% of them singletons. This clone was seen a single time. Its antigen is unknown. The sequence came from a man aged 35-49 years with T-cell large granular lymphocyte leukemia. Some clones in this sample may be carry-over from other donors' samples. What was sequenced was peripheral blood mononuclear cells.

The CDR3 DNA is TGTGCCAGCAGTACCGGGCCCCAGTACTTC. Translated: CASSTGPQYF. The V gene is TRBV6-5, the J gene TRBJ2-5, with no clear D. The CDR3 covers 10 residues. From germline, CDR1 is MNHEY and CDR2 SVGAGI. V was pared by 5 bases and J by 9 bases, with 7 bases between.